This TCR beta chain was captured by sequencing in a study of Ad26.COV2.S vaccination and SARS-CoV-2 variants. Study information: Each vaccinee took Ad26.COV2.S intramuscularly, once or twice 56 days apart. General study results and limits: Overall T cell responses may have been underestimated by the analyses of TCR breadth and depth. CD8+ and CD4+ T cells specific for spike reportedly responded with substantial breadth after vaccination.

Turning to this clone: Antigen specificity is unknown.

The germline V gene encodes CDR1 LNHDA and CDR2 SQIVND (reference sequence). V lost 4 bases and J lost 0, with 12 bases in between. This CDR3 is 15 amino acids long. Specified treatment: about 20 received Ad26.COV2.S at low or high dose, single or two shots; 5 received placebo; per-sample allocation not given. At day 63 after the first vaccine or placebo injection, samples were drawn. Profiling relied on immunoSEQ multiplex PCR, and the TCRdb table lists in-frame clones only, not all of them. The sample holds 300,000 to 400,000 clones; approximately 86% are singletons and the top ten take around 10%.

The material sequenced was peripheral blood, taken in a trial of Ad26.COV2.S vaccine versus placebo. This sequence joins TRBV19 and TRBJ1-1; D gene unclear. The receptor was isolated from a person between 18 and 60 years old who received the Ad26.COV2.S COVID-19 vaccine or a placebo. The CDR3 sequence is CASSTQEFMNTEAFF. CDR3 DNA: TGTGCCAGTAGTACCCAGGAGTTCATGAACACTGAAGCTTTCTTT.